The 25 T cell receptor beta chains in this list originate from one sample, sequenced in a study of control samples from healthy donors and cancer patients. Measured with immunoSEQ multiplex PCR; TCRdb has only the in-frame clones, and not every one. The profile shows about 140,000 clones, 85% to 95% of them singletons. Sequencing input: blood. Source of these receptors: a man aged 35 to 55 in good health.

The chain carries TRBV6-2 or TRBV6-3 and TRBJ1-3, with a weak D call TRBD1 (5 bases). The germline CDR1 and CDR2 sequences are MNHEY and SVGEGT. The CDR3 has 13 residues. The V and J ends lost 6 bases and 8 bases respectively, with 14 bases between them. CDR3 DNA sequence: TGTGCCAGCAGCCAGGGCGCTTTGGACACCATATATTTT. This codes for CASSQGALDTIYF.

The rearrangement uses TRBV10-3 and TRBJ2-2, with D perhaps TRBD1 (6 bases). Trimming took 10 bases from V and 1 from J, leaving 16 bases between them. This CDR3 is built from 15 residues. Germline CDR1 reads ENHRY; CDR2 reads SYGVKD. CDR3 coding DNA: TGTGCCACCGTACCGGGACACGTGAACACCGGGGAGCTGTTTTTT. This codes for CATVPGHVNTGELFF.

This rearrangement joins TRBV7-9 to TRBJ2-7; 7 bases are shared with TRBD2. This CDR3 is 15 amino acids long. The ends lost 5 bases at V and 1 base at J; junction bases unmatched: 8. CDR1 SEHNR and CDR2 FQNEAQ come from the germline V gene (reference sequence). CDR3 amino acids: CASSPGLVGSYEQYF. CDR3 nucleotide sequence: TGTGCCAGCAGCCCAGGACTAGTGGGTTCCTACGAGCAGTACTTC.

This chain joins TRBV7-3 and TRBJ2-1; no clear D gene. CDR3 size: 15 residues. Germline V CDR1 and CDR2: SGHTA, FQGTGA. V was trimmed by 1 base and J by 8 bases, leaving 15 bases between them. The CDR3 loop is CASSLNGRGGDEQFF. The CDR3 nucleotides read TGTGCCAGCAGCTTAAATGGTCGAGGCGGCGATGAGCAGTTCTTC.

This clone was observed a few times. V gene TRBV3-1 (or the pseudogene TRBV3-2) combines with J gene TRBJ1-4; D ambiguous. This CDR3 contains 15 residues. The V end lost 0 bases, the J end lost 7 bases, and 12 bases lay between the germline ends. Per the germline V gene, CDR1 is LGHDT and CDR2 is YNNKEL (reference sequence). CDR3 sequence reads: CASSQEPLDGEKLFF. CDR3 DNA sequence: TGTGCCAGCAGCCAAGAGCCCTTAGACGGTGAAAAACTGTTTTTT.

This chain uses TRBV5-4 with TRBJ2-3; D not resolved. Trimming removed 2 bases at V and 6 bases at J, with 19 bases between. The CDR3 is made up of 16 amino acids. Germline V gene data show CDR1 as SGHNT and CDR2 as YYREEE (reference sequence). CDR3 sequence (DNA): TGTGCCAGCAGCTTAGCAGTGGGCCCCTTGCCGGATACGCAGTATTTT. Protein sequence: CASSLAVGPLPDTQYF.

The chain employs TRBV29-1 and TRBJ1-1; 9 bases line up with TRBD1. Germline V gives CDR1 SQVTM, CDR2 ANQGSEA. Trimming cost V 5 bases and J 4 bases; bases outside gene matches: 5. CDR3 length: 13 residues. For the CDR3, the DNA is TGCAGCGTTATGGGACAGGGAGGCACTGAAGCTTTCTTT. It codes for CSVMGQGGTEAFF.

The genes are TRBV20-1 and TRBJ2-7, with unresolved D. Germline-derived CDR1 and CDR2 are DFQATT and SNEGSKA (reference sequence). The germline V and J ends were trimmed by 7 bases and 2 bases, with 6 bases remaining between them. The CDR3 is 10 amino acids. CDR3 sequence (DNA): TGCAGTGTACGGGCCTACGAGCAGTACTTC. It encodes CSVRAYEQYF.

This clone is a singleton in its sample. The gene calls are TRBV19 and TRBJ2-1; TRBD2 matches 14 bases. The germline V gene encodes CDR1 LNHDA and CDR2 SQIVND (reference sequence). This CDR3 has 17 amino acids. V trimming: 1 base; J trimming: 5 bases; junction bases outside the gene matches: 4. The CDR3 coding sequence is TGTGCCAGTAGTATAGGCAAGGGACTAGCGGGAGACAATGAGCAGTTCTTC. Its translation is CASSIGKGLAGDNEQFF.

The V call is TRBV18, the J call TRBJ2-2, with 7 positions matching TRBD1. Germline CDR1 reads KGHSH; CDR2 reads LQKENI. J gave up 1 base and V 3 bases, and 5 bases lay outside the gene matches. The CDR3 loop spans 16 amino acids. The CDR3 nucleotides read TGTGCCAGCTCACCGCTAGGGGGCCTGAACACCGGGGAGCTGTTTTTT. Residues: CASSPLGGLNTGELFF.

The chain couples TRBV29-1 to TRBJ1-2; 11 bases line up with TRBD1. V lost 0 bases and J lost 4; bases outside the gene matches: 4. The V gene's germline CDR1 is SQVTM and CDR2 ANQGSEA. CDR3 size: 15 residues. CDR3 residues: CSVEDRDRGGYGYTF. The DNA for the CDR3 is TGCAGCGTTGAAGATCGGGACAGGGGGGGCTATGGCTACACCTTC.

The V call is TRBV6-2 or TRBV6-3, the J call TRBJ2-7; D is uncertain. In germline, CDR1 is MNHEY, CDR2 SVGEGT. V dropped 2 bases and J dropped 3 bases, with 17 bases sitting between them. This CDR3 has 16 residues. This chain's CDR3 is CASSYPARIRNYEQYF. For the CDR3, the DNA is TGTGCCAGCAGTTACCCGGCCCGGATCAGGAACTACGAGCAGTACTTC.

The chain is built from TRBV7-6 and TRBJ2-7; 9 bases are shared with TRBD1. J was trimmed by 3 bases and V by 4 bases; bases with no gene match: 10. The germline gives CDR1 SGHVS, CDR2 FNYEAQ. The CDR3 contains 16 residues. CDR3 region: CASSSGTGQGNYEQYF. The CDR3 nucleotides are TGTGCCAGCAGCTCCGGGACGGGACAGGGAAACTACGAGCAGTACTTC.

This clone has only one observation. A junction end diverges from the germline sequence, so it may reflect a read error. The chain recombines TRBV5-1 with TRBJ2-3, with 7 bases that match TRBD2. Germline V gene sequence: CDR1 SGHRS, CDR2 YFSETQ. The CDR3 loop spans 15 amino acids. The CDR3, as DNA: TGCGTCAGCAGCAAGCTAGCGGCGGACACAGATACGCAGTATTTT. As protein: CVSSKLAADTDTQYF.

The CDR3 DNA reads TGCGCCAGCAGCTTGGATGGGGGCTACACCTTC. This sequence encodes CASSLDGGYTF. The V gene is TRBV5-1, the J gene TRBJ1-2; no clear D. This CDR3 comprises 11 residues. The germline gives CDR1 SGHRS, CDR2 YFSETQ. The V end was cut by 0 bases, the J end by 8 bases, with 5 bases between.

The gene calls are TRBV24-1 and TRBJ1-5; D gene ambiguous. CDR3 size: 15 residues. The germline V and J ends were trimmed by 2 bases and 1 base, with 8 bases remaining between them. Per the germline V gene, CDR1 is KGHDR and CDR2 is SFDVKD. The CDR3 nucleotides read TGTGCCACCAGTGATTCGGCGGGGAGCAATCAGCCCCAGCATTTT. This sequence encodes CATSDSAGSNQPQHF.

This clone was observed once. The chain links TRBV6-5 to TRBJ1-3, with a weak D call TRBD1 (5 bases). The CDR3 totals 13 residues. Germline V gene data show CDR1 as MNHEY and CDR2 as SVGAGI. V was clipped by 6 bases and J by 2 bases, with 8 bases between them. The CDR3 loop is CASSQGPGNTIYF. The CDR3 DNA reads as TGTGCCAGCAGCCAGGGACCTGGAAACACCATATATTTT.

This chain links TRBV19 with TRBJ1-5; no clear D. This CDR3 is 13 amino acids long. Germline V gene lookup returns CDR1 LNHDA and CDR2 SQIVND (reference sequence). CDR3 amino acids: CASMPGNNQPQHF. The CDR3 DNA sequence: TGTGCATCGATGCCGGGCAACAATCAGCCCCAGCATTTT.

The chain links TRBV19 to TRBJ1-2, with a possible D match to TRBD1 (5 bases). V gave up 5 bases and J gave up 8 bases, with 24 bases separating them. Germline V gives CDR1 LNHDA, CDR2 SQIVND (reference sequence). The CDR3 has 16 amino acids. The CDR3 sequence is CASSVRVGRPGGGYTF. As DNA, the CDR3 is TGTGCCAGTAGTGTACGAGTTGGTCGGCCTGGGGGAGGCTACACCTTC.

This clone was recorded once. The V call is TRBV11-3, the J call TRBJ1-5, with 10 bases aligning to TRBD1. Germline assignment: CDR1 SGHNT and CDR2 YENEEA. The CDR3 is made up of 18 amino acids. The J segment lost 4 bases and the V segment lost 2 bases, leaving 11 bases of the junction unmatched. The CDR3, as DNA: TGTGCCAGCAGCTTATCTCTCACCGGGACAGGGGCTAATCAGCCCCAGCATTTT. It yields the protein CASSLSLTGTGANQPQHF. Using reference TRBV11-3 and TRBJ1-5 for the parts outside the CDR3, the full variable domain is EAGVVQSPRYKIIEKKQPVAFWCNPISGHNTLYWYLQNLGQGPELLIRYENEEAVDDSQLPKDRFSAERLKGVDSTLKIQPAELGDSAVYLCASSLSLTGTGANQPQHFGDGTRLSIL.

The chain combines TRBV19 with TRBJ2-1; the match to TRBD2 covers 10 bases. Germline trimming cut 5 bases from V and 4 bases from J; bases unmatched to any gene: 5. The CDR3 runs 15 residues. In germline, CDR1 is LNHDA, CDR2 SQIVND (reference sequence). The chain's CDR3 is CASSLGLAAYNEQFF. For the CDR3, the DNA is TGTGCCAGTAGTCTCGGACTAGCGGCTTACAATGAGCAGTTCTTC.

The chain joins TRBV25-1 to TRBJ1-1; unclear D gene. The CDR3 covers 12 residues. The germline CDR1 and CDR2 sequences are MGHDK and SYGVNS. V was trimmed by 2 bases and J by 3 bases, leaving 4 bases between them. The CDR3 DNA reads TGTGCCAGCAGTGAACCTGACACTGAAGCTTTCTTT. Encoded protein: CASSEPDTEAFF.

The chain joins TRBV5-6 to TRBJ2-5; no definite D call. The CDR3 is 15 amino acids. The V and J ends lost 4 bases and 2 bases respectively, with 15 bases between them. Looked up from germline, CDR1 is SGHDT and CDR2 is YYEEEE. CDR3 in amino acids: CASSPSSKLQETQYF. In DNA, the CDR3 is TGTGCCAGCAGCCCCTCCAGCAAGTTACAAGAGACCCAGTACTTC.

The DNA for the CDR3 is TGTGCCAGCAGTGAAAATCCGGCCCCGACCACCTACGAGCAGTACTTC. Protein: CASSENPAPTTYEQYF. The chain recombines TRBV6-1 with TRBJ2-7; D uncertain. This CDR3 has 16 residues. Germline V gene sequence: CDR1 MNHNS, CDR2 SASEGT. The V end was cut by 2 bases, the J end by 2 bases, with 16 bases between.

This clone was picked up one time. The chain combines TRBV5-6 with TRBJ2-1; D gene uncertain. The V gene's germline CDR1 is SGHDT and CDR2 YYEEEE. The CDR3 length is 15 residues. Trimming stripped 6 bases from V and 5 bases from J, with 18 bases between. This CDR3 reads CASNYGGRADNEQFF. CDR3 sequence (DNA): TGTGCCAGCAACTACGGCGGTAGGGCCGACAATGAGCAGTTCTTC. Drawing the rest from reference TRBV5-6 and TRBJ2-1, the complete variable domain is DAGVTQSPTHLIKTRGQQVTLRCSPKSGHDTVSWYQQALGQGPQFIFQYYEEEERQRGNFPDRFSGHQFPNYSSELNVNALLLGDSALYLCASNYGGRADNEQFFGPGTRLTVL.